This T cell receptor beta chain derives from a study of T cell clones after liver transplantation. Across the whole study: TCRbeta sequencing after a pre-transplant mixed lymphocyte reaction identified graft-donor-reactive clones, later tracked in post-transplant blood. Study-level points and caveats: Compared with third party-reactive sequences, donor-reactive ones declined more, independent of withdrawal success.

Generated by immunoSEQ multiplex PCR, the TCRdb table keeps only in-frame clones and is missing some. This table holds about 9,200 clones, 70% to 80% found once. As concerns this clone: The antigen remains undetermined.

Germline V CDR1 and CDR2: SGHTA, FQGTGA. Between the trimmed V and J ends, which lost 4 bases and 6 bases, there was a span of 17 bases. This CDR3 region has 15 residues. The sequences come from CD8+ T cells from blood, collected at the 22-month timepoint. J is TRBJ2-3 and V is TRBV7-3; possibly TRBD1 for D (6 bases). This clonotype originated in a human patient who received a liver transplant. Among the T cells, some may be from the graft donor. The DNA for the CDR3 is TGTGCCAGCAGCTCCCCACGGACAGACTGGGATACGCAGTATTTT. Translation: CASSSPRTDWDTQYF.